This T cell receptor (beta chain) was sequenced during a study of T cells in Graves' hyperthyroidism and ophthalmopathy. Study-level findings and limits: Blood also contained most expanded thyroid clonotypes above 0.001.

Germline CDR1 SGHAT, CDR2 FQNNGV. The CDR3 length is 17 residues. Absence of ophthalmopathy progression within 18 months defined stable Graves' hyperthyroidism. Those with hyperthyroidism were 18 to 65 years old, newly diagnosed, and ill for under 2 months. Exclusion of a patient resulted from uncontrolled infection, other autoimmune disease, pregnancy or lactation. With respect to this clonotype: Its antigen is unidentified. A much larger clone lies a single base off, so this may be a read error.

RNA transcripts yielded amplified TCR beta CDR3 regions. HTBI primers were employed in a first-round RT-PCR of the TCR CDR3. TCRdb ran MiXCR on the multiplex PCR reads and lists one entry per CDR3 protein. The repertoire includes around 580,000 distinct CDR3 sequences, 40% to 55% of them detected once, and around 8% sits in the top ten. This TCR was sampled from a woman aged 18-29 years with Graves' hyperthyroidism. This chain links TRBV11-2 with TRBJ2-7; D is possibly TRBD1 (5 bases). Sequencing was done on a sample of peripheral blood or thyroid tissue (not recorded which). The DNA of the CDR3 is TGTGCCAACAGCTTATTAAAGGGGCGGCAGGTGGGCTACGAGCAGTACTTC. Translation gives CANSLLKGRQVGYEQYF.